These T cell receptor beta chains were read from a single sample in a study of T cells after yellow fever vaccination. TCRdb re-analysed the 5' RACE reads in MiXCR, keeping a single row per CDR3 protein. The sample lists hundreds of thousands of distinct CDR3 sequences; roughly 13% were seen once. This specimen was PBMCs, taken on the day of the yellow fever booster vaccination. Receptor source: a man aged 25 to 40 who received the YFV17D yellow fever vaccine. CDR3s include the opening cysteine and the closing phenylalanine or tryptophan. D genes are given only for firm matches. Rows may omit the clone size; those that give it use once, few, many or a size class.

clone_size: NA
d_call: TRBD2
j_call: TRBJ2-1
v_call: TRBV9
cdr3_aa: CASSVILAGMNEQFF
cdr3_nt: TGTGCCAGCAGCGTTATACTAGCGGGAATGAATGAGCAGTTCTTC

clone_size: few
d_call: TRBD2
j_call: TRBJ2-2
v_call: TRBV30
cdr3_aa: CACSGSTGELFF
cdr3_nt: TGTGCCTGTAGCGGGTCAACCGGGGAGCTGTTTTTT

clone_size: few
d_call: NA
j_call: TRBJ1-4
v_call: TRBV7-3
cdr3_aa: CASSPRGRGPINSPFNEKLFF
cdr3_nt: TGTGCCAGCAGCCCCCGGGGACGCGGTCCGATAAATTCGCCGTTTAATGAAAAACTGTTTTTT

clone_size: many
d_call: TRBD2
j_call: TRBJ2-1
v_call: TRBV24-1
cdr3_aa: CATSDLGGGMFNEQFF
cdr3_nt: TGTGCCACCAGTGATTTGGGGGGAGGGATGTTCAATGAGCAGTTCTTC

clone_size: few
d_call: NA
j_call: TRBJ1-5
v_call: TRBV6-2/TRBV6-3
cdr3_aa: CASRRDSSPNQPQHF
cdr3_nt: TGTGCCAGCAGACGCGACAGCTCCCCAAATCAGCCCCAGCATTTT

clone_size: NA
d_call: NA
j_call: TRBJ1-6
v_call: TRBV6-2/TRBV6-3
cdr3_aa: CASSPGWPPQDGSSYNSPLHF
cdr3_nt: TGTGCCAGCAGTCCCGGATGGCCACCGCAGGACGGGAGCTCCTATAATTCACCCCTCCACTTT

clone_size: few
d_call: NA
j_call: TRBJ1-1
v_call: TRBV9
cdr3_aa: CASSPRGHPGTEAFF
cdr3_nt: TGTGCCAGCAGCCCGAGGGGACACCCTGGCACTGAAGCTTTCTTT

clone_size: NA
d_call: NA
j_call: TRBJ2-7
v_call: TRBV5-6
cdr3_aa: CASSASTGAPQYEQYF
cdr3_nt: TGTGCCAGCAGCGCAAGTACCGGGGCCCCTCAATACGAGCAGTACTTC

clone_size: few
d_call: NA
j_call: TRBJ2-1
v_call: TRBV24-1
cdr3_aa: CATSSDTNYNEQFF
cdr3_nt: TGTGCCACCAGCTCCGACACCAACTACAATGAGCAGTTCTTC

clone_size: NA
d_call: TRBD1
j_call: TRBJ2-4
v_call: TRBV29-1
cdr3_aa: CSVEEGTGLGIQYF
cdr3_nt: TGCAGCGTTGAAGAAGGGACAGGGTTGGGCATTCAGTACTTC

clone_size: NA
d_call: NA
j_call: TRBJ1-1
v_call: TRBV6-2/TRBV6-3
cdr3_aa: CASEREPNTEAFF
cdr3_nt: TGTGCCAGCGAGAGGGAGCCGAACACTGAAGCTTTCTTT

clone_size: few
d_call: NA
j_call: TRBJ2-7
v_call: TRBV29-1
cdr3_aa: CSVEPGLPYEQYF
cdr3_nt: TGCAGCGTTGAACCAGGGCTCCCCTACGAGCAGTACTTC

clone_size: few
d_call: NA
j_call: TRBJ2-7
v_call: TRBV7-6
cdr3_aa: CASSPPGGRIYEQYF
cdr3_nt: TGTGCCAGCAGCCCCCCCGGCGGCAGAATCTACGAGCAGTACTTC

clone_size: NA
d_call: NA
j_call: TRBJ2-7
v_call: TRBV7-2
cdr3_aa: CASVVGTPVYEQYF
cdr3_nt: TGTGCCAGTGTGGTTGGGACACCAGTCTACGAGCAGTACTTC

clone_size: few
d_call: NA
j_call: TRBJ1-2
v_call: TRBV10-3
cdr3_aa: CATQIQESGYTF
cdr3_nt: TGTGCCACCCAAATACAGGAGAGCGGCTACACCTTC

clone_size: NA
d_call: NA
j_call: TRBJ2-3
v_call: TRBV7-2
cdr3_aa: CASSLFPTSTDTQYF
cdr3_nt: TGTGCCAGCAGCTTGTTTCCTACGAGCACAGATACGCAGTATTTT

clone_size: many
d_call: NA
j_call: TRBJ2-2
v_call: TRBV9
cdr3_aa: CASSVANGELFF
cdr3_nt: TGTGCCAGCAGCGTAGCTAACGGGGAGCTGTTTTTT

clone_size: NA
d_call: NA
j_call: TRBJ2-3
v_call: TRBV7-8
cdr3_aa: CASSLVSVTDTQYF
cdr3_nt: TGTGCCAGCAGCTTAGTTTCAGTTACAGATACGCAGTATTTT

clone_size: few
d_call: TRBD1
j_call: TRBJ1-5
v_call: TRBV4-2
cdr3_aa: CASSQDDRGTSNQPQHF
cdr3_nt: TGTGCCAGCAGCCAAGATGACAGGGGGACTAGCAATCAGCCCCAGCATTTT

clone_size: few
d_call: NA
j_call: TRBJ1-1
v_call: TRBV12-3/TRBV12-4
cdr3_aa: CASSIKTANTEAFF
cdr3_nt: TGTGCCAGCAGTATAAAGACTGCTAACACTGAAGCTTTCTTT

clone_size: NA
d_call: NA
j_call: TRBJ1-1
v_call: TRBV10-2
cdr3_aa: CASSPSTATNTEAFF
cdr3_nt: TGCGCCAGCAGCCCTAGTACAGCGACGAACACTGAAGCTTTCTTT

clone_size: NA
d_call: NA
j_call: TRBJ2-1
v_call: TRBV12-3/TRBV12-4
cdr3_aa: CASTKGREDQQFF
cdr3_nt: TGTGCCAGCACAAAGGGCCGGGAAGATCAGCAGTTCTTC

clone_size: many
d_call: TRBD2
j_call: TRBJ2-3
v_call: TRBV7-3
cdr3_aa: CASSSSGTSTDTQYF
cdr3_nt: TGTGCCAGCAGCAGCTCCGGGACTAGTACAGATACGCAGTATTTT

clone_size: NA
d_call: NA
j_call: TRBJ2-1
v_call: TRBV7-9
cdr3_aa: CASSLATVGTYNEQFF
cdr3_nt: TGTGCCAGCAGCTTAGCTACGGTGGGGACATACAATGAGCAGTTCTTC

clone_size: few
d_call: NA
j_call: TRBJ2-3
v_call: TRBV29-1
cdr3_aa: CSVEDQYSSTDTQYF
cdr3_nt: TGCAGCGTTGAAGATCAGTATTCTAGCACAGATACGCAGTATTTT

clone_size: NA
d_call: NA
j_call: TRBJ1-3
v_call: TRBV7-8
cdr3_aa: CASSARDTISGNTIYF
cdr3_nt: TGTGCCAGCAGCGCCCGGGACACCATCTCTGGAAACACCATATATTTT

clone_size: few
d_call: TRBD2
j_call: TRBJ2-2
v_call: TRBV12-5
cdr3_aa: CASGLKVAGFLTGELFF
cdr3_nt: TGTGCTAGTGGTTTGAAAGTAGCGGGATTCCTCACCGGGGAGCTGTTTTTT

clone_size: NA
d_call: TRBD2
j_call: TRBJ2-1
v_call: TRBV7-2
cdr3_aa: CASSPGGLAAYNEQFF
cdr3_nt: TGTGCCAGCAGCCCAGGTGGCCTAGCGGCCTACAATGAGCAGTTCTTC

clone_size: NA
d_call: NA
j_call: TRBJ1-3
v_call: TRBV7-2
cdr3_aa: CASSLEQGFSGNTIYF
cdr3_nt: TGTGCCAGCAGCTTAGAACAGGGTTTCTCTGGAAACACCATATATTTT

clone_size: NA
d_call: NA
j_call: TRBJ1-2
v_call: TRBV6-5
cdr3_aa: CASSYGGIYGYTF
cdr3_nt: TGTGCCAGCAGTTACGGAGGGATTTATGGCTACACCTTC

clone_size: few
d_call: NA
j_call: TRBJ2-2
v_call: TRBV5-1
cdr3_aa: CASSLDGAGPGELFF
cdr3_nt: TGCGCCAGCAGCTTAGACGGGGCCGGACCCGGGGAGCTGTTTTTT

clone_size: few
d_call: NA
j_call: TRBJ1-5
v_call: TRBV18
cdr3_aa: CASSPPNGGSNQPQHF
cdr3_nt: TGTGCCAGCTCACCACCGAACGGGGGGAGCAATCAGCCCCAGCATTTT

clone_size: many
d_call: TRBD1
j_call: TRBJ2-2
v_call: TRBV20-1
cdr3_aa: CSATRGQGTNTGELFF
cdr3_nt: TGCAGTGCTACCAGGGGGCAGGGAACGAACACCGGGGAGCTGTTTTTT

clone_size: few
d_call: TRBD2
j_call: TRBJ2-7
v_call: TRBV2
cdr3_aa: CASRGRLAGDLSYEQYF
cdr3_nt: TGTGCCAGCAGAGGAAGACTAGCGGGAGACCTCTCCTACGAGCAGTACTTC

clone_size: NA
d_call: NA
j_call: TRBJ1-4
v_call: TRBV20-1
cdr3_aa: CSVGGQGRTEKLFF
cdr3_nt: TGCAGTGTCGGCGGCCAGGGGCGGACGGAAAAACTGTTTTTT

clone_size: few
d_call: TRBD1
j_call: TRBJ2-2
v_call: TRBV12-3/TRBV12-4
cdr3_aa: CASSFRTGGGELFF
cdr3_nt: TGTGCCAGCAGTTTCAGGACAGGTGGCGGGGAGCTGTTTTTT

clone_size: few
d_call: TRBD2
j_call: TRBJ2-3
v_call: TRBV5-1
cdr3_aa: CASSARLASSTDTQYF
cdr3_nt: TGCGCCAGCAGCGCAAGACTAGCGTCTAGCACAGATACGCAGTATTTT